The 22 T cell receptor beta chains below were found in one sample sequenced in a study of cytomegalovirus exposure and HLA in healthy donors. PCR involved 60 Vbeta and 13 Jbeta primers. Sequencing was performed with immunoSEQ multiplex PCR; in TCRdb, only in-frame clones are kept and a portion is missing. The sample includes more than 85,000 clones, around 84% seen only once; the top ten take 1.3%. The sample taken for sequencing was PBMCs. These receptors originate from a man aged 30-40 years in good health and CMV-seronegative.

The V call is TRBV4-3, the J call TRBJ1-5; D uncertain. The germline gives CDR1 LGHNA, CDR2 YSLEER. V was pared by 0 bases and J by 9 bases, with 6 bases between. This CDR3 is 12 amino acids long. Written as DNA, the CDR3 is TGCGCCAGCAGCCAAGATCTAGGGCCCCAGCATTTT. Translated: CASSQDLGPQHF.

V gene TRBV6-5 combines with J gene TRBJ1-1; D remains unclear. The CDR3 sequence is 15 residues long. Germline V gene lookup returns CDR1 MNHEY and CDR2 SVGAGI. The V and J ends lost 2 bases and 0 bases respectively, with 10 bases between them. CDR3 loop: CASSYPGRMNTEAFF. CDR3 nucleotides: TGTGCCAGCAGTTACCCGGGTCGTATGAACACTGAAGCTTTCTTT.

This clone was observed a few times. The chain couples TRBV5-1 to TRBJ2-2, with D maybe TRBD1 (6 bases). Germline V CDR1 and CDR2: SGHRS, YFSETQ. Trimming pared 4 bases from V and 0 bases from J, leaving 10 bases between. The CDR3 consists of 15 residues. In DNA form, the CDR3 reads TGCGCCAGCAGCAGGACAGAAACGAACACCGGGGAGCTGTTTTTT. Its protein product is CASSRTETNTGELFF.

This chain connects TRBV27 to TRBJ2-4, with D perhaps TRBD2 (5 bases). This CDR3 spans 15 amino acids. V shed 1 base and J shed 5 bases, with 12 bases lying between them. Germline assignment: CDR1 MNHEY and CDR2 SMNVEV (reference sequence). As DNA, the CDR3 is TGTGCCAGCAGTTTATGGGGAGAGGGAGAAAACATTCAGTACTTC. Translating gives CASSLWGEGENIQYF.

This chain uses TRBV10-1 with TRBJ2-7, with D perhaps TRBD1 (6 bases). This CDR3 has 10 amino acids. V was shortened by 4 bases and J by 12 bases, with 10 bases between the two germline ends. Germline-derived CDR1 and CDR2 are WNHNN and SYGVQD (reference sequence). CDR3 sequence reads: CASSGTGRYF. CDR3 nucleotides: TGCGCCAGCAGTGGAACAGGGCGGTACTTC.

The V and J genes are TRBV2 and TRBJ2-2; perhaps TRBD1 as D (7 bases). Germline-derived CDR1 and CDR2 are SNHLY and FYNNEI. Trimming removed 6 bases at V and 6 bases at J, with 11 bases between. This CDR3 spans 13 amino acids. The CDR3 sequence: CASSAGGPGELFF. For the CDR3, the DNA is TGTGCCAGCAGCGCAGGGGGGCCCGGGGAGCTGTTTTTT.

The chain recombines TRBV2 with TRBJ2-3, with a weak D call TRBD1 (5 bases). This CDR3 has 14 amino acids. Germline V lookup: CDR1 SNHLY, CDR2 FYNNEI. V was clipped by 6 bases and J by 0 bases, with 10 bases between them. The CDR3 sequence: CASSLDSSTDTQYF. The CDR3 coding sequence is TGTGCCAGCAGCCTCGACAGTAGCACAGATACGCAGTATTTT.

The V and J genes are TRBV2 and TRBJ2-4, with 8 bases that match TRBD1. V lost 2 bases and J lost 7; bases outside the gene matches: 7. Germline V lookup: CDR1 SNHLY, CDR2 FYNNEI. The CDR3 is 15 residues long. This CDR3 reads CASSELGTGPNIQYF. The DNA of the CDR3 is TGTGCCAGCAGTGAACTTGGGACAGGTCCGAACATTCAGTACTTC.

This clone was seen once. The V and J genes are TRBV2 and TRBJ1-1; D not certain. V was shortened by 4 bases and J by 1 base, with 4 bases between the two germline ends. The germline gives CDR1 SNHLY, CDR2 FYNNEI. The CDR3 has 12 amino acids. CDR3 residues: CASSAGNTEAFF. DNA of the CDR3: TGTGCCAGCAGTGCGGGGAACACTGAAGCTTTCTTT.

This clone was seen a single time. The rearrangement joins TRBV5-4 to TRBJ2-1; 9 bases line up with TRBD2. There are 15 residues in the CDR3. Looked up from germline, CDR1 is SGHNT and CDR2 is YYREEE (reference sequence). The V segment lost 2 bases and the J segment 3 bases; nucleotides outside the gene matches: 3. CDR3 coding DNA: TGTGCCAGCAGCTTACCTAGCGGGGACTACAATGAGCAGTTCTTC. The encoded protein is CASSLPSGDYNEQFF.

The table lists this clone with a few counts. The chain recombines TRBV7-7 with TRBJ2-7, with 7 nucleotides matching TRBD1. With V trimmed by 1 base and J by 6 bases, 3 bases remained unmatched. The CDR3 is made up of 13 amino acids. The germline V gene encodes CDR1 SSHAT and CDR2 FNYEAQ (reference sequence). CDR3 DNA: TGTGCCAGCAGCTTAGACAGGGGAAGCGAGCAGTACTTC. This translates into CASSLDRGSEQYF.

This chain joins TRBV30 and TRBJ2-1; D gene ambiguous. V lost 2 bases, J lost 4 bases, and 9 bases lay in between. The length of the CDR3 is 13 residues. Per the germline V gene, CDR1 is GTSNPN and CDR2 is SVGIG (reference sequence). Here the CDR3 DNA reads TGTGCCTGGAGTTCTGGAGAGTACAATGAGCAGTTCTTC. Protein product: CAWSSGEYNEQFF.

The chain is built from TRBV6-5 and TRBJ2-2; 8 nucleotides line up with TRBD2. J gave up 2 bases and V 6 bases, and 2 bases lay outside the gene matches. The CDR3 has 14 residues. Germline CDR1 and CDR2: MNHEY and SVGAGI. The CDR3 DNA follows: TGTGCCAGCAGAACTAGCGGAAACACCGGGGAGCTGTTTTTT. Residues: CASRTSGNTGELFF.

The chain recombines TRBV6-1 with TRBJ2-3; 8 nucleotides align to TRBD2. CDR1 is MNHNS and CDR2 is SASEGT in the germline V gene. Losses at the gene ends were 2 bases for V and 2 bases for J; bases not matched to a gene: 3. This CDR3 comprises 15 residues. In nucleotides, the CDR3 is TGTGCCAGCAGTGAAAGAGCGGGAGTCACAGATACGCAGTATTTT. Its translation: CASSERAGVTDTQYF.

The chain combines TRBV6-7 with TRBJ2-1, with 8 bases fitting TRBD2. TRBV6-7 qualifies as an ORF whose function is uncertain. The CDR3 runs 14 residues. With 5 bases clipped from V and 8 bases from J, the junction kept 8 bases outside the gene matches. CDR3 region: CASSPRGGCDEQFF. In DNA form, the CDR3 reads TGTGCCAGCAGTCCTCGGGGGGGGTGCGATGAGCAGTTCTTC.

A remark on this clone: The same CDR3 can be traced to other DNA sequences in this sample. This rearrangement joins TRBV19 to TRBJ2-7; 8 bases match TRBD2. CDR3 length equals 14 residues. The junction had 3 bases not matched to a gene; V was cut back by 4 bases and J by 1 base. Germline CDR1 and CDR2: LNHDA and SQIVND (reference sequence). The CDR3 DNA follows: TGTGCCAGTAGTAGCGGCGGGGGGTCCTACGAGCAGTACTTC. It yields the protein CASSSGGGSYEQYF. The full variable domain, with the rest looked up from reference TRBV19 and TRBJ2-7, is DGGITQSPKYLFRKEGQNVTLSCEQNLNHDAMYWYRQDPGQGLRLIYYSQIVNDFQKGDIAEGYSVSREKKESFPLTVTSAQKNPTAFYLCASSSGGGSYEQYFGPGTRLTVT.

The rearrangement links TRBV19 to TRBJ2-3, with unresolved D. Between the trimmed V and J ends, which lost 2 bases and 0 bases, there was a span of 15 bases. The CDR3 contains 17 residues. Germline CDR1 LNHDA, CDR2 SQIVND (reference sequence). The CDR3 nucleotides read TGTGCCAGTAGTATACTAGGTGGCCTATCTAGCACAGATACGCAGTATTTT. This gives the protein CASSILGGLSSTDTQYF. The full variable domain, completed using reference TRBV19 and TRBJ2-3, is DGGITQSPKYLFRKEGQNVTLSCEQNLNHDAMYWYRQDPGQGLRLIYYSQIVNDFQKGDIAEGYSVSREKKESFPLTVTSAQKNPTAFYLCASSILGGLSSTDTQYFGPGTRLTVL.

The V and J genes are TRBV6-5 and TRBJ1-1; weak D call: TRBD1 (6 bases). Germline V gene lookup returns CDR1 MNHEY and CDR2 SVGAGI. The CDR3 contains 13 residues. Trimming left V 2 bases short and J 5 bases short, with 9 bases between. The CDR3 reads CASSYQGWTEAFF. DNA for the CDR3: TGTGCCAGCAGTTACCAGGGGTGGACTGAAGCTTTCTTT.

CDR3 nucleotide sequence: TGTGCCGGAGCAAGGGAGGATAACTATGGCTACACCTTC. It encodes CAGAREDNYGYTF. V gene TRBV6-6 combines with J gene TRBJ1-2, with unresolved D. Per germline, CDR1 MNHNY and CDR2 SVGAGI (reference sequence). The V end lost 11 bases, the J end lost 1 base, and 14 bases lay between the germline ends. The CDR3 is 13 residues long.

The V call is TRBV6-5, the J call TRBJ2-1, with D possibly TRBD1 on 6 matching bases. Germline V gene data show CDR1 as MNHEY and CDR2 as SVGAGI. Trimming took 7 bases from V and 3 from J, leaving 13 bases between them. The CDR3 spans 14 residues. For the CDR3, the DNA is TGTGCCAGCATCGGCCGGGACAACTACAATGAGCAGTTCTTC. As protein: CASIGRDNYNEQFF.

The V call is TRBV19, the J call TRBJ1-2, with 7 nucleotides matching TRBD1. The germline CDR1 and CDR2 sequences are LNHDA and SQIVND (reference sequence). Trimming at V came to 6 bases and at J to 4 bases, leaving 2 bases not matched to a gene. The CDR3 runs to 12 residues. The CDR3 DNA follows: TGTGCCAGTAGGGGACAGTTCTATGGCTACACCTTC. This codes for CASRGQFYGYTF.

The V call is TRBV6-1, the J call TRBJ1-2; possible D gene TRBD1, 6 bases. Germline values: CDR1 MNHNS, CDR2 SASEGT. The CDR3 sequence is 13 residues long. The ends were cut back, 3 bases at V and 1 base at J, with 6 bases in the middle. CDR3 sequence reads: CASSEDSNYGYTF. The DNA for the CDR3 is TGTGCCAGCAGTGAGGACAGTAACTATGGCTACACCTTC.